This T cell receptor (beta chain) was obtained from a study of long-term antiretroviral therapy in people with HIV. It was version v3.0 of the immunoSEQ assay that was run at survey level. Sequencing used immunoSEQ multiplex PCR; TCRdb keeps in-frame clones, though not all of them. The table has roughly 30,000 clones, more than 90% seen once. The length of the CDR3 is 16 residues. Germline CDR1 reads LGHNA; CDR2 reads YNFKEQ. With 1 base clipped from V and 8 bases from J, the junction kept 8 bases outside the gene matches. Here the sequenced sample was unsorted PBMCs, taken roughly 6 years after starting antiretroviral therapy. The chain joins TRBV4-2 to TRBJ2-1; TRBD2 agrees at 10 bases. This TCR came from a man aged 25 to 40 with HIV. CDR3 loop: CASSQGSSGSPDEQFF. DNA of the CDR3: TGTGCCAGCAGCCAAGGGTCTAGCGGGAGTCCGGATGAGCAGTTCTTC.